This T cell receptor (beta chain) was found in a study of blood T cell repertoires in COVID-19. The table came from immunoSEQ multiplex PCR; TCRdb's copy has only in-frame clones and leaves some out. The sample shows some 76,000 clones, almost 85% of them seen only once. The CDR3 consists of 12 residues. Trimming at V came to 7 bases and at J to 11 bases, leaving 10 bases not matched to a gene. Germline CDR1 is SQVTM and CDR2 is ANQGSEA. Sequences were obtained from peripheral blood. This TCR came from a man aged 50 to 59 with acute or convalescent COVID-19. This sequence joins TRBV29-1 and TRBJ2-1; 8 nucleotides match TRBD2. The CDR3 nucleotides are TGCAGCGCCCAGACTAGCGCCGGAAAGCAGTTCTTC. Translated: CSAQTSAGKQFF.